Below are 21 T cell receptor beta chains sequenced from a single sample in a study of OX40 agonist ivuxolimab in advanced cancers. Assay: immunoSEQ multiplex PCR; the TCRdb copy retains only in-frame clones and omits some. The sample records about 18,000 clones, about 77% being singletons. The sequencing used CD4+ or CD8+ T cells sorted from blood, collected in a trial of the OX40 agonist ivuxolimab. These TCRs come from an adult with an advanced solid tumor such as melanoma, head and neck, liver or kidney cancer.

CDR3 loop: CASSLGQGFGELFF. CDR3 coding DNA: TGTGCCAGCAGCTTGGGACAGGGGTTCGGGGAGCTGTTTTTT. This sequence joins TRBV7-3 and TRBJ2-2, with 10 bases aligning to TRBD1. In germline, CDR1 is SGHTA, CDR2 FQGTGA. The CDR3 covers 14 residues. The J segment lost 7 bases and the V segment lost 3 bases, leaving 2 bases of the junction unmatched.

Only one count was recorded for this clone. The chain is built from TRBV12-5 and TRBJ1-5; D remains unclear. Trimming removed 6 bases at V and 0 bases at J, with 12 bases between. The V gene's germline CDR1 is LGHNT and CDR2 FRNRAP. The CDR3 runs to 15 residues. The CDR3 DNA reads TGTGCTAGTGGCCCCCCAGACTATAGCAATCAGCCCCAGCATTTT. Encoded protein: CASGPPDYSNQPQHF.

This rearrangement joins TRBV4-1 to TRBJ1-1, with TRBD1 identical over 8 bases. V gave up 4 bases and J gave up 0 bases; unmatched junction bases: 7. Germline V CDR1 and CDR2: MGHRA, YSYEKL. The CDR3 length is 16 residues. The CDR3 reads CASSRGTGVMNTEAFF. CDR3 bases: TGCGCCAGCAGCCGCGGGACAGGCGTTATGAACACTGAAGCTTTCTTT.

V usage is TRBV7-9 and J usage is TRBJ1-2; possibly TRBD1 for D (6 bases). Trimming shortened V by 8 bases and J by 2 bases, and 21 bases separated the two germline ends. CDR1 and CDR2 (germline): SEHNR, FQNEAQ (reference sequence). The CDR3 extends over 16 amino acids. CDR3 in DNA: TGTGCCAGCGGAAGGGGGAAGACGGGGTACAACTATGGCTACACCTTC. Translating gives CASGRGKTGYNYGYTF.

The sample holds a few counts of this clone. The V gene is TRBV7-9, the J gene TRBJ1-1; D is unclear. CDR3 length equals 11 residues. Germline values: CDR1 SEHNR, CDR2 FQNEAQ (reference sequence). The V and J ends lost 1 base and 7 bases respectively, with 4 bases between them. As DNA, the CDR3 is TGTGCCAGCAGCTTAGTTAGTGAAGCTTTCTTT. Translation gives CASSLVSEAFF.

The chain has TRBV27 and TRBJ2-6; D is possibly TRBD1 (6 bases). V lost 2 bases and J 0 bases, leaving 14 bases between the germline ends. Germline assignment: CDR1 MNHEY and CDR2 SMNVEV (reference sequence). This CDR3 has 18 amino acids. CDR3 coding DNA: TGTGCCAGCAGTTTACAGACAGGCACACTCTCTGGGGCCAACGTCCTGACTTTC. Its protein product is CASSLQTGTLSGANVLTF.

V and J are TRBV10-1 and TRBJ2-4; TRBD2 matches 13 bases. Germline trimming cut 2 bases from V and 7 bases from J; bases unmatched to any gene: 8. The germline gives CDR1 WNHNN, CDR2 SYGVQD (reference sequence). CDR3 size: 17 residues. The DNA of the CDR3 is TGCGCCAGCAGTGAGGGGACTAGCGGGACGCAGGGGAACATTCAGTACTTC. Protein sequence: CASSEGTSGTQGNIQYF.

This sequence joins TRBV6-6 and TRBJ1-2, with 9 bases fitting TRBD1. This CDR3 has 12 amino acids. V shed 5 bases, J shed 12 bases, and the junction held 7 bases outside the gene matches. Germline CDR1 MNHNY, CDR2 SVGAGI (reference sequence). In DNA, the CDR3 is TGTGCCAGCAGTGACCCGGGACAGGGCCACACCTTC. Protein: CASSDPGQGHTF.

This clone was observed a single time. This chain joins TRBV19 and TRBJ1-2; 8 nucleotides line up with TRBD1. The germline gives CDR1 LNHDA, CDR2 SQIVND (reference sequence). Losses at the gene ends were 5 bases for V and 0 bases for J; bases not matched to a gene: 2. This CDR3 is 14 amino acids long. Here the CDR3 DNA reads TGTGCCAGTAGTTTACAGGGGGCTAACTATGGCTACACCTTC. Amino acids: CASSLQGANYGYTF.

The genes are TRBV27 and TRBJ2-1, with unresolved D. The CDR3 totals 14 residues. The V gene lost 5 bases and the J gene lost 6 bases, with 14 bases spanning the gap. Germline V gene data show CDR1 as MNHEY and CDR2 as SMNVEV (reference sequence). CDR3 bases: TGTGCCAGCAGTCCGACGGGCCCAATCAATGAGCAGTTCTTC. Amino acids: CASSPTGPINEQFF.

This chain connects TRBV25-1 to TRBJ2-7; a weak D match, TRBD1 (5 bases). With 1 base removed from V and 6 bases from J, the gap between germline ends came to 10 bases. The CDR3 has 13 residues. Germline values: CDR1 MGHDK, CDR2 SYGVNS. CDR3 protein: CASSESAGPEQYF. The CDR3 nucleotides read TGTGCCAGCAGTGAATCAGCAGGGCCCGAGCAGTACTTC.

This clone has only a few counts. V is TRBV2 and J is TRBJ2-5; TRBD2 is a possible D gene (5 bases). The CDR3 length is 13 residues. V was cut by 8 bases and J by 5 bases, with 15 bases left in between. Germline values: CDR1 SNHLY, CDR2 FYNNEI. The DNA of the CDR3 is TGTGCCAGCCGGAAGGAGGCGTGGGAGACCCAGTACTTC. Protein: CASRKEAWETQYF.

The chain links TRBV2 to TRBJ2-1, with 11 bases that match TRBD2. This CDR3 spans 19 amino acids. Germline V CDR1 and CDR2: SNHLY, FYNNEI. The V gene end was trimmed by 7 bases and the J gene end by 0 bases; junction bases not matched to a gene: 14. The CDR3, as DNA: TGTGCCAGCACTGAGTGGGGACTAGCGGTCCGGAGCTCCTACAATGAGCAGTTCTTC. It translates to CASTEWGLAVRSSYNEQFF.

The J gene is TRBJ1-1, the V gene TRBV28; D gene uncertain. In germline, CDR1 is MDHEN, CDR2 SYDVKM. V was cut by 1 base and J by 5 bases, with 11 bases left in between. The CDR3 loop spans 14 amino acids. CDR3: CASSLFEGRTEAFF. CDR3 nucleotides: TGTGCCAGCAGTTTATTTGAGGGTCGGACTGAAGCTTTCTTT.

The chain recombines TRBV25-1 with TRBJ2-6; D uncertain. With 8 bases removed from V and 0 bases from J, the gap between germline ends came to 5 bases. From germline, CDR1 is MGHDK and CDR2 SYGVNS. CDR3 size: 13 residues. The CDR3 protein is CASLISGANVLTF. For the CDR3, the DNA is TGTGCCAGCCTTATCTCTGGGGCCAACGTCCTGACTTTC.

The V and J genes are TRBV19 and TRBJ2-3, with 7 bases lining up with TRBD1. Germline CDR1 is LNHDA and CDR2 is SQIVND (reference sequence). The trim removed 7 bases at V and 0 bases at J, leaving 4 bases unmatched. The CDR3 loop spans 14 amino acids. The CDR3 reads CASTGTASTDTQYF. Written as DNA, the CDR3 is TGTGCCAGTACCGGGACAGCTAGCACAGATACGCAGTATTTT.

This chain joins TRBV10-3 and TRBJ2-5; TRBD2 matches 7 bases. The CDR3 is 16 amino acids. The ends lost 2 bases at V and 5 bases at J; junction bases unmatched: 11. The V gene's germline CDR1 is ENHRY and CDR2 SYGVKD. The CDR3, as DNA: TGTGCCATCAGTGAGGCTAGCGGCGTCTTCGGGGAGACCCAGTACTTC. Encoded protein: CAISEASGVFGETQYF.

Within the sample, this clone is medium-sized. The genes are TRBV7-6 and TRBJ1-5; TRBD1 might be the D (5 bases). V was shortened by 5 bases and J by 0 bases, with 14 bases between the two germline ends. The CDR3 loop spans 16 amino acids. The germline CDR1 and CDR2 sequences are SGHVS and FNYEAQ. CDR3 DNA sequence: TGTGCCAGCAGCCCGGATCAGGGACTTAGCAATCAGCCCCAGCATTTT. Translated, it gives CASSPDQGLSNQPQHF. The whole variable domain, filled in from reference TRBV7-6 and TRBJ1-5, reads GAGVSQSPRYKVTKRGQDVALRCDPISGHVSLYWYRQALGQGPEFLTYFNYEAQQDKSGLPNDRFSAERPEGSISTLTIQRTEQRDSAMYRCASSPDQGLSNQPQHFGDGTRLSIL.

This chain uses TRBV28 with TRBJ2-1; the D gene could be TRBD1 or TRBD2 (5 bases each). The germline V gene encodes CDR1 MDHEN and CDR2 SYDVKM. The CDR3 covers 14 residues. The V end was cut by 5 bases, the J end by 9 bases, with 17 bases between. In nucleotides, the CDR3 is TGTGCCAGCAGTCCTCCGGGACCCGCTCCTGAGCAGTTCTTC. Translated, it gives CASSPPGPAPEQFF.

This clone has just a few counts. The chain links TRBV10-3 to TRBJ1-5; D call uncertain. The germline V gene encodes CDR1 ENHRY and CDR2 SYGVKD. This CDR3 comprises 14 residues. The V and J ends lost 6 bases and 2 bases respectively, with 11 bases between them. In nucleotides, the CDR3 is TGTGCCATCAGAACGGAGGATGGCAATCAGCCCCAGCATTTT. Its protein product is CAIRTEDGNQPQHF.

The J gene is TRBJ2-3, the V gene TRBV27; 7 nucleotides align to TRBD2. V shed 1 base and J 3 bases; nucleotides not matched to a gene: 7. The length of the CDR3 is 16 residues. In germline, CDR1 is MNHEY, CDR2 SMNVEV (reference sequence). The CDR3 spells CASSLLLWGGTDTQYF. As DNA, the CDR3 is TGTGCCAGCAGTTTATTGCTTTGGGGGGGAACAGATACGCAGTATTTT.